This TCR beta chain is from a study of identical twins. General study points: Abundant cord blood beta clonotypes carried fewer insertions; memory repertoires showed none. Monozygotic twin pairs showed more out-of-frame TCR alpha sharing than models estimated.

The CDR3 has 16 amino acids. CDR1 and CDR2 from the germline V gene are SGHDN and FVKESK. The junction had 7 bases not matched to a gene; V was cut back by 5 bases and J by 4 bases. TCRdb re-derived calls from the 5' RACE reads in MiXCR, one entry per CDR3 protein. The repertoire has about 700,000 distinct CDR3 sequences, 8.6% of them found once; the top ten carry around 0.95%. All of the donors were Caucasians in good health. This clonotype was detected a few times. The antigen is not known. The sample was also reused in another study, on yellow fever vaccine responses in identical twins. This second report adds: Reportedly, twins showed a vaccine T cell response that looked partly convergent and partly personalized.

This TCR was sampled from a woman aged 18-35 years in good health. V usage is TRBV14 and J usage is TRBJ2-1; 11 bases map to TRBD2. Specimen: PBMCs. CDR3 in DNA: TGTGCCAGCAGCGGGGTAGCGGGAGGGCCGTACAATGAGCAGTTCTTC. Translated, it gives CASSGVAGGPYNEQFF.